This T cell receptor (beta chain) was captured in a study of control samples from healthy donors and cancer patients. The CDR3 is 15 residues long. CDR1 SGHNT and CDR2 YYREEE come from the germline V gene (reference sequence). V was trimmed by 10 bases and J by 8 bases, leaving 25 bases between them. The table lists this clone with a count of one. Sequenced by immunoSEQ multiplex PCR; TCRdb stores in-frame clones only, minus some. The table records more than 95,000 clones, around 90% of them present only once. The sequence was obtained from a woman in her seventies in good health. The specimen was blood. The rearrangement links TRBV5-4 to TRBJ2-4; a possible D gene is TRBD2 (6 bases). CDR3: CAVPGLGLKCDIQYF. CDR3 nucleotide sequence: TGTGCCGTTCCTGGGTTAGGACTAAAGTGTGACATTCAGTACTTC.